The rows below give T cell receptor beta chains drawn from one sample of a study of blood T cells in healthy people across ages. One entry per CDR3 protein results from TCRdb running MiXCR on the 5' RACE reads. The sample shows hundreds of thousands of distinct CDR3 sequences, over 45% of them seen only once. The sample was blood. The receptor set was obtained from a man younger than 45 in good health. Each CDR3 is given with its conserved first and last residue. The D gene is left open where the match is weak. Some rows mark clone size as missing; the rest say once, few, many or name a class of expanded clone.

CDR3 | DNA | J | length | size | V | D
CASSLSAESYEQYF | TGTGCCAGCAGCTTATCAGCGGAGAGCTACGAGCAGTACTTC | TRBJ2-7 | 14 | NA | TRBV7-6 | NA
CASSEARAQNSPLHF | TGTGCCAGCAGTGAAGCTCGGGCCCAAAATTCACCCCTCCACTTT | TRBJ1-6 | 15 | NA | TRBV2 | NA
CASSELLHSGRGYGYTF | TGTGCCAGCAGTGAGCTTCTCCACTCAGGCCGGGGCTATGGCTACACCTTC | TRBJ1-2 | 17 | NA | TRBV2 | NA
CASRTPGLSYEQYF | TGTGCCAGCCGCACTCCGGGGCTATCCTACGAGCAGTACTTC | TRBJ2-7 | 14 | NA | TRBV7-2 | NA
CASSFETLAQHF | TGTGCCAGCAGTTTCGAGACCCTCGCCCAGCATTTT | TRBJ1-5 | 12 | NA | TRBV28 | NA
CASSLGVQGRGYTF | TGTGCCAGCAGCTTAGGAGTCCAGGGGCGAGGCTACACCTTC | TRBJ1-2 | 14 | NA | TRBV7-9 | NA
CASRRQALYEQYF | TGTGCCAGCAGGAGACAGGCCCTCTACGAGCAGTACTTC | TRBJ2-7 | 13 | NA | TRBV6-1 | NA
CASSQGSGTTYEQYF | TGTGCCAGCAGCCAAGGGTCCGGGACGACCTACGAGCAGTACTTC | TRBJ2-7 | 15 | NA | TRBV3-1 | NA
CASSSGPGNTEAFF | TGTGCCAGCAGCTCGGGCCCGGGTAACACTGAAGCTTTCTTT | TRBJ1-1 | 14 | few | TRBV7-2 | NA
CASSFWTGYPQTLYF | TGTGCCAGCAGCTTCTGGACAGGGTATCCTCAGACCCTGTACTTC | TRBJ2-5 | 15 | once | TRBV7-9 | TRBD1
CASSWRAGQGRETQYF | TGTGCCAGCAGCTGGAGAGCGGGACAGGGAAGGGAGACCCAGTACTTC | TRBJ2-5 | 16 | NA | TRBV5-8 | TRBD1
CASSQDVGLASNEQFF | TGTGCCAGCAGCCAAGATGTAGGGCTGGCAAGTAATGAGCAGTTCTTC | TRBJ2-1 | 16 | NA | TRBV4-2 | NA
CASSKDRGPYEQYF | TGCGCCAGCAGCAAGGACAGGGGTCCCTACGAGCAGTACTTC | TRBJ2-7 | 14 | few | TRBV4-1 | TRBD1
CASSIGTSYVNEQFF | TGTGCCAGCAGCATAGGGACTAGCTATGTCAATGAGCAGTTCTTC | TRBJ2-1 | 15 | NA | TRBV5-5 | TRBD2
CASSLGSVGGYTF | TGTGCCAGCAGCTTAGGCTCGGTGGGGGGCTACACCTTC | TRBJ1-2 | 13 | once | TRBV7-6 | NA
CASSPSRDFNEQYF | TGTGCCAGCAGTCCTAGTAGGGACTTCAACGAGCAGTACTTC | TRBJ2-7 | 14 | NA | TRBV12-3/TRBV12-4 | NA
CASSPQEDGYTF | TGTGCCAGCTCACCCCAGGAGGATGGCTACACCTTC | TRBJ1-2 | 12 | few | TRBV18 | NA
CAIKEPGEETQYF | TGTGCCATCAAAGAACCGGGAGAAGAGACCCAGTACTTC | TRBJ2-5 | 13 | NA | TRBV6-2/TRBV6-3 | NA
CASSQNRNIQYF | TGTGCCAGCAGCCAGAACAGAAACATTCAGTACTTC | TRBJ2-4 | 12 | NA | TRBV4-2 | NA
CASSLTSRSTDTQYF | TGTGCCAGCAGCTTGACTAGCCGAAGCACAGATACGCAGTATTTT | TRBJ2-3 | 15 | few | TRBV11-2 | TRBD2
CASTVTGHNEQFF | TGCGCCAGCACCGTGACGGGGCACAATGAGCAGTTCTTC | TRBJ2-1 | 13 | NA | TRBV5-1 | NA
CSAKQGQTDTQYF | TGCAGTGCTAAACAGGGTCAAACAGATACGCAGTATTTT | TRBJ2-3 | 13 | NA | TRBV20-1 | NA
CASSFGVRETQYF | TGTGCCAGCAGCTTTGGGGTGAGAGAGACCCAGTACTTC | TRBJ2-5 | 13 | NA | TRBV2 | NA
CASSELVSSSYNEQFF | TGTGCCAGCAGTGAATTGGTCTCCAGCTCCTACAATGAGCAGTTCTTC | TRBJ2-1 | 16 | NA | TRBV25-1 | NA
CASSLAPGRGVGTDTQYF | TGTGCCAGCAGCTTAGCCCCAGGACGGGGGGTAGGCACAGATACGCAGTATTTT | TRBJ2-3 | 18 | NA | TRBV7-6 | TRBD2
CAFEGTYEQYF | TGTGCCTTCGAGGGGACCTACGAGCAGTACTTC | TRBJ2-7 | 11 | NA | TRBV30 | NA
CVALGEETQYF | TGCGTCGCCCTGGGGGAAGAGACCCAGTACTTC | TRBJ2-5 | 11 | NA | TRBV20-1 | NA
CASDKGTEYGYTF | TGTGCCAGCGATAAGGGGACAGAATATGGCTACACCTTC | TRBJ1-2 | 13 | NA | TRBV7-9 | TRBD1
CATSSHTGAWQPQHF | TGTGCCACCAGCAGCCATACAGGGGCTTGGCAGCCCCAGCATTTT | TRBJ1-5 | 15 | once | TRBV15 | TRBD1
CSVVPLVRDRDNQPQHF | TGCAGCGTTGTGCCTCTCGTCCGGGACAGGGACAATCAGCCCCAGCATTTT | TRBJ1-5 | 17 | NA | TRBV29-1 | TRBD1
CASSLVQGVSNEQYF | TGTGCCAGCAGTTTAGTGCAGGGGGTGTCGAACGAGCAGTACTTC | TRBJ2-7 | 15 | NA | TRBV12-3/TRBV12-4 | TRBD1
CASKGGSSYNEQFF | TGTGCCAGCAAGGGGGGAAGCTCCTACAATGAGCAGTTCTTC | TRBJ2-1 | 14 | many | TRBV12-3/TRBV12-4 | NA
CSGPGPNYGYTF | TGCAGCGGCCCGGGACCAAACTATGGCTACACCTTC | TRBJ1-2 | 12 | few | TRBV29-1 | NA
CSARDLGQGLSYEQYF | TGCAGTGCTAGAGACCTGGGACAGGGGTTGAGCTACGAGCAGTACTTC | TRBJ2-7 | 16 | NA | TRBV20-1 | TRBD1
CASRRLAEQETQYF | TGTGCCAGCAGAAGACTAGCGGAACAAGAGACCCAGTACTTC | TRBJ2-5 | 14 | NA | TRBV6-2/TRBV6-3 | TRBD2
CATPGEQYF | TGTGCCACCCCCGGCGAGCAGTACTTC | TRBJ2-7 | 9 | NA | TRBV21-1 | NA
CASSLGGQAPTEAFF | TGTGCCAGCAGCCTTGGGGGACAGGCCCCAACTGAAGCTTTCTTT | TRBJ1-1 | 15 | NA | TRBV4-2 | TRBD1
CASFRALVDTEYF | TGTGCCAGCTTCAGGGCGTTAGTAGATACGGAGTATTTT | TRBJ2-3 | 13 | NA | TRBV7-9 | NA
CASRAGGTTEAFF | TGTGCCAGCAGAGCCGGGGGGACCACTGAAGCTTTCTTT | TRBJ1-1 | 13 | NA | TRBV5-5 | NA
CASSPRQGTEFF | TGTGCCAGCAGCCCTCGACAGGGGACGGAGTTCTTC | TRBJ2-1 | 12 | NA | TRBV3-1 | TRBD1
CSATLVGDEQYF | TGCAGTGCTACTCTAGTCGGCGACGAGCAGTACTTC | TRBJ2-7 | 12 | NA | TRBV20-1 | NA
CAISEPPPGGGIQYF | TGTGCCATCAGTGAGCCCCCCCCGGGGGGCGGAATTCAGTACTTC | TRBJ2-4 | 15 | few | TRBV10-3 | NA
CASRGGNQPQHF | TGTGCCAGCAGGGGGGGGAATCAGCCCCAGCATTTT | TRBJ1-5 | 12 | NA | TRBV28 | NA
CASSQEVAGYFPDTQYF | TGCGCCAGCAGCCAAGAGGTAGCGGGGTACTTCCCAGATACGCAGTATTTT | TRBJ2-3 | 17 | NA | TRBV4-1 | TRBD2
CASSEGGLTGAEAFF | TGCGCCAGCAGTGAGGGTGGACTCACCGGAGCTGAAGCTTTCTTT | TRBJ1-1 | 15 | NA | TRBV10-1 | NA
CASSDLLAGSQETQYF | TGTGCCAGCAGTGATCTATTAGCGGGGTCGCAAGAGACCCAGTACTTC | TRBJ2-5 | 16 | NA | TRBV2 | TRBD2
CASSQMGGLSTDTQYF | TGTGCCAGCAGCCAGATGGGGGGCCTATCCACAGATACGCAGTATTTT | TRBJ2-3 | 16 | NA | TRBV14 | NA
CAISESGSYEQYF | TGTGCCATCAGTGAGAGCGGCTCCTACGAGCAGTACTTC | TRBJ2-7 | 13 | NA | TRBV10-3 | NA
CASSQEPGMYLGGYTF | TGTGCCAGCAGCCAAGAACCAGGGATGTATTTGGGTGGCTACACCTTC | TRBJ1-2 | 16 | NA | TRBV3-1 | NA
CASSQGATQETQYF | TGTGCCAGCAGTCAGGGGGCAACCCAAGAGACCCAGTACTTC | TRBJ2-5 | 14 | NA | TRBV12-3/TRBV12-4 | TRBD1